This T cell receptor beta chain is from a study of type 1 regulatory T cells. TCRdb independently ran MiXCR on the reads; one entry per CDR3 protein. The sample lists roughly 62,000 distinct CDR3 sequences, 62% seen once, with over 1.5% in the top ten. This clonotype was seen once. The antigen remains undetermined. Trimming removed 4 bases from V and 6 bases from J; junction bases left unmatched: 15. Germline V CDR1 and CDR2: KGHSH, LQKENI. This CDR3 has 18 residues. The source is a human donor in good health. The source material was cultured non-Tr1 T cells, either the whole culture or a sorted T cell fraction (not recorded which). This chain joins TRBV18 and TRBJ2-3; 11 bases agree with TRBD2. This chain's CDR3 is CASSLDLAGGPNPDTQYF. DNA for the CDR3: TGTGCCAGCTCACTGGATCTAGCGGGAGGTCCTAACCCGGATACGCAGTATTTT.